The sequence of this T cell receptor (beta chain) was determined in a study of blood T cell repertoires in COVID-19. Notes on this clone: This sample includes further DNA sequences coding for the same CDR3.

Sequenced by immunoSEQ multiplex PCR; TCRdb stores in-frame clones only, minus some. The sample has about 250,000 clones; 86% are singletons. The CDR3 has 14 amino acids. The germline V gene encodes CDR1 MNHEY and CDR2 SVGAGI. With 0 bases removed from V and 1 base from J, the gap between germline ends came to 6 bases. The sample taken for sequencing was peripheral blood. The clonotype was recovered from a woman aged 55 to 70 who had recovered from COVID-19. The rearrangement joins TRBV6-5 to TRBJ1-1; D may be TRBD1 (6 bases). The CDR3 DNA sequence: TGTGCCAGCAGTTACTCCAGGGGGAACACTGAAGCTTTCTTT. Translating it yields CASSYSRGNTEAFF.